Listed here are 32 T cell receptor beta chains from one sample, sequenced in a study of blood T cell repertoires in COVID-19. Using immunoSEQ multiplex PCR, the repertoire was profiled, and TCRdb retains in-frame clones only, with some absent. The sample lists approximately 150,000 clones, roughly four fifths occurring once. Sequenced: peripheral blood. The receptor source for this set is a woman older than 75 with COVID-19, enrolled during active disease.

This chain connects TRBV2 to TRBJ1-2; D unclear. Germline V CDR1 and CDR2: SNHLY, FYNNEI. This CDR3 is 12 amino acids long. V was clipped by 4 bases and J by 1 base, with 4 bases between them. This CDR3 is CASSVINYGYTF. The CDR3 bases are TGTGCCAGCAGTGTTATTAACTATGGCTACACCTTC.

This chain joins TRBV5-1 and TRBJ2-7, with a possible D match to TRBD1 (6 bases). CDR1 is SGHRS, CDR2 YFSETQ, per germline. The CDR3 has 14 amino acids. V gave up 2 bases and J gave up 3 bases, with 12 bases separating them. The chain's CDR3 is CASSLQGHYYEQYF. The CDR3 DNA sequence: TGCGCCAGCAGCTTACAGGGACATTACTACGAGCAGTACTTC.

The rearrangement uses TRBV6-6 and TRBJ1-1; D not certain. V lost 7 bases and J 5 bases, leaving 14 bases between the germline ends. The germline V gene encodes CDR1 MNHNY and CDR2 SVGAGI (reference sequence). CDR3 size: 13 residues. The CDR3 sequence: CASTLKRSTEAFF. The CDR3 DNA follows: TGTGCCAGCACCTTGAAACGGTCAACTGAAGCTTTCTTT.

V usage is TRBV11-2 and J usage is TRBJ1-1, with TRBD1 matching 7 bases. The ends lost 5 bases at V and 0 bases at J; junction bases unmatched: 12. Looked up from germline, CDR1 is SGHAT and CDR2 is FQNNGV. The CDR3 contains 17 residues. CDR3 nucleotides: TGTGCCAGCAGCGTCGAAACCACCGGGACAGTGAACACTGAAGCTTTCTTT. Translation: CASSVETTGTVNTEAFF.

The table lists this clone with a count of one. The chain couples TRBV18 to TRBJ2-3, with D possibly TRBD1 on 5 matching bases. Trimming stripped 3 bases from V and 6 bases from J, with 7 bases between. Germline V CDR1 and CDR2: KGHSH, LQKENI. The CDR3 runs 12 residues. CDR3 in DNA: TGTGCCAGCTCACCTGCAGGGGATACGCAGTATTTT. Translated, it gives CASSPAGDTQYF.

The V gene is TRBV7-3, the J gene TRBJ2-2; TRBD2 aligns across 7 bases. The CDR3 totals 16 residues. Germline CDR1 and CDR2: SGHTA and FQGTGA. V dropped 1 base and J dropped 2; count of bases not matched to a gene: 4. CDR3 region: CASSLKASGNTGELFF. In DNA, the CDR3 is TGTGCCAGCAGCTTAAAGGCTAGCGGCAACACCGGGGAGCTGTTTTTT.

V and J are TRBV12-5 and TRBJ2-7, with 14 nucleotides matching TRBD2. This CDR3 is built from 16 residues. With V trimmed by 2 bases and J by 2 bases, 2 bases remained unmatched. Germline V gene lookup returns CDR1 LGHNT and CDR2 FRNRAP. For the CDR3, the DNA is TGTGCTAGTGGTTTGAGGGGACTAGCGGGGGCCTACGAGCAGTACTTC. Translated, it gives CASGLRGLAGAYEQYF.

This chain links TRBV6-1 with TRBJ1-2; the match to TRBD1 covers 8 bases. The CDR3 totals 16 residues. Germline loops: CDR1 MNHNS, CDR2 SASEGT. J gave up 7 bases and V 6 bases, and 16 bases lay outside the gene matches. DNA of the CDR3: TGTGCCAGCAGCGAAACCCCGGGACAGGCAACGGGTGGCTACACCTTC. Its translation is CASSETPGQATGGYTF.

The chain couples TRBV5-1 to TRBJ1-3; TRBD1 matches 9 bases. Germline CDR1 SGHRS, CDR2 YFSETQ. Unmatched junction bases numbered 4, after V lost 3 bases and J lost 0 bases. The CDR3 runs to 16 residues. CDR3 sequence reads: CASSWGQGNSGNTIYF. The DNA of the CDR3 is TGCGCCAGCAGCTGGGGACAGGGTAACTCTGGAAACACCATATATTTT. Based on the CDR3 plus reference TRBV5-1 and TRBJ1-3, the full variable domain is KAGVTQTPRYLIKTRGQQVTLSCSPISGHRSVSWYQQTPGQGLQFLFEYFSETQRNKGNFPGRFSGRQFSNSRSEMNVSTLELGDSALYLCASSWGQGNSGNTIYFGEGSWLTVV.

The V call is TRBV6-2 or TRBV6-3, the J call TRBJ2-7; possible D gene TRBD1, 6 bases. Germline V gene data show CDR1 as MNHEY and CDR2 as SVGEGT. V dropped 1 base and J dropped 2 bases, with 12 bases sitting between them. The CDR3 runs to 15 residues. The CDR3 loop is CASSYWPGETYEQYF. The CDR3 coding sequence is TGTGCCAGCAGTTACTGGCCAGGGGAAACCTACGAGCAGTACTTC.

This clone was counted between two and nine times. The chain has TRBV10-3 and TRBJ1-5; D is possibly TRBD1 (5 bases). Germline V gene lookup returns CDR1 ENHRY and CDR2 SYGVKD. The CDR3 loop spans 13 amino acids. CDR3 sequence (DNA): TGTGCAGGGAGGGCGGGGGATAATCAGCCCCAGCATTTT. This encodes CAGRAGDNQPQHF.

The chain employs TRBV6-5 and TRBJ1-5, with TRBD1 identical over 7 bases. V lost 7 bases and J lost 2; bases outside the gene matches: 8. This CDR3 is built from 15 residues. Germline V lookup: CDR1 MNHEY, CDR2 SVGAGI. CDR3 protein: CASTQGGRGNQPQHF. The DNA for the CDR3 is TGTGCCAGCACCCAGGGGGGAAGGGGCAATCAGCCCCAGCATTTT.

CDR3 region: CASSRGGRGLSSYEQYF. In DNA form, the CDR3 reads TGTGCCAGCAGCCGCGGGGGCAGGGGCCTGAGCTCCTACGAGCAGTACTTC. The chain joins TRBV7-9 to TRBJ2-7; the D gene is possibly TRBD2 (7 bases). From germline, CDR1 is SEHNR and CDR2 FQNEAQ (reference sequence). The CDR3 has 17 amino acids. V lost 5 bases and J lost 0, with 20 bases in between.

V usage is TRBV9 and J usage is TRBJ1-1; a possible D gene is TRBD1 (5 bases). CDR3 length equals 14 residues. Germline CDR1 is SGDLS and CDR2 is YYNGEE. The V and J ends lost 4 bases and 7 bases respectively, with 17 bases between them. CDR3 DNA: TGTGCCAGCAGCCCTACCCAGGGTTACTATGAAGCTTTCTTT. Protein product: CASSPTQGYYEAFF.

The V call is TRBV10-3, the J call TRBJ2-2; 12 nucleotides line up with TRBD1. Germline loops: CDR1 ENHRY, CDR2 SYGVKD. This CDR3 region has 17 residues. The J segment lost 1 base and the V segment lost 8 bases, leaving 8 bases of the junction unmatched. The CDR3 sequence: CAIFTGTGGQNTGELFF. The DNA of the CDR3 is TGTGCCATCTTTACCGGGACAGGGGGCCAGAACACCGGGGAGCTGTTTTTT.

The chain employs TRBV6-2 or TRBV6-3 and TRBJ1-2, with D possibly being TRBD1 (5 bases). Germline lookup yields CDR1 MNHEY and CDR2 SVGEGT. Trimming stripped 5 bases from V and 8 bases from J, with 12 bases between. CDR3 size: 12 residues. CDR3 bases: TGTGCCAGCAGTGACAGTCGTAGAGGCTACACCTTC. As protein: CASSDSRRGYTF.

The chain links TRBV28 to TRBJ1-4, with 7 bases that match TRBD1. V gave up 6 bases and J gave up 10 bases; unmatched junction bases: 11. Germline assignment: CDR1 MDHEN and CDR2 SYDVKM. The CDR3 has 14 residues. As DNA, the CDR3 is TGTGCCAGCAGCCGGGACAGCCAAAGAGGAAAACTGTTTTTT. Translation: CASSRDSQRGKLFF.

The chain employs TRBV7-3 and TRBJ2-6; D is possibly TRBD2 (5 bases). V dropped 3 bases and J dropped 4 bases, with 10 bases sitting between them. Germline CDR1 SGHTA, CDR2 FQGTGA. The CDR3 runs 15 residues. The CDR3 region is CASSFFSAGANVLTF. Written as DNA, the CDR3 is TGTGCCAGCAGCTTTTTTAGCGCCGGGGCCAACGTCCTGACTTTC.

The chain couples TRBV27 to TRBJ1-2, with TRBD1 matching over 10 bases. The CDR3 is 15 amino acids. V was clipped by 3 bases and J by 6 bases; unmatched bases: 7. Germline V gives CDR1 MNHEY, CDR2 SMNVEV (reference sequence). In DNA, the CDR3 is TGTGCCAGCAGTTTCCGACAGGGGGCGTTGGATGGCTACACCTTC. As protein: CASSFRQGALDGYTF.

V gene TRBV7-9 combines with J gene TRBJ1-2; D is uncertain. Germline V gene sequence: CDR1 SEHNR, CDR2 FQNEAQ (reference sequence). The CDR3 extends over 13 amino acids. V dropped 2 bases and J dropped 1 base, with 5 bases sitting between them. CDR3 coding DNA: TGTGCCAGCAGCTTATCCCTTAACTATGGCTACACCTTC. Protein: CASSLSLNYGYTF.

The chain joins TRBV9 to TRBJ2-7; 12 nucleotides match TRBD2. V was pared by 3 bases and J by 6 bases, with 7 bases of the junction left unmatched. CDR1 is SGDLS and CDR2 is YYNGEE in the germline V gene. CDR3 size: 15 residues. CDR3 coding DNA: TGTGCCAGCAGCGGTCGACTAGCGGGAGACGGCGAGCAGTACTTC. It is translated as CASSGRLAGDGEQYF.

V and J are TRBV7-2 and TRBJ2-2; tentative D call: TRBD2 (7 bases). The CDR3 spans 15 residues. V gave up 1 base and J gave up 4 bases, with 10 bases separating them. Germline V CDR1 and CDR2: SGHTA, FQGNSA. The CDR3 spells CASSLVGGLTGELFF. For the CDR3, the DNA is TGTGCCAGCAGCTTAGTGGGGGGGCTCACCGGGGAGCTGTTTTTT.

This chain joins TRBV18 and TRBJ1-1; 8 nucleotides match TRBD1. The CDR3 runs to 16 residues. V shed 0 bases and J 0 bases; nucleotides not matched to a gene: 3. CDR1 KGHSH and CDR2 LQKENI come from the germline V gene. CDR3 nucleotide sequence: TGTGCCAGCTCACCACCTGGACAGGGCATGAACACTGAAGCTTTCTTT. It translates to CASSPPGQGMNTEAFF.

The rearrangement joins TRBV3-1 (or the pseudogene TRBV3-2) to TRBJ2-3; 9 positions match TRBD1. After removal of 0 bases from V and 3 bases from J, the junction contained 16 bases not matched to a gene. CDR1 and CDR2 (germline): LGHDT, YNNKEL (reference sequence). CDR3 length equals 20 residues. The DNA for the CDR3 is TGTGCCAGCAGCCAAGAAGCGGGACAGGGTATTTACCCAACTACAGATACGCAGTATTTT. This encodes CASSQEAGQGIYPTTDTQYF.

The chain links TRBV10-3 to TRBJ1-5; perhaps TRBD1 as D (6 bases). The V and J ends lost 4 bases and 1 base respectively, with 11 bases between them. CDR3 size: 15 residues. Germline CDR1 ENHRY, CDR2 SYGVKD. The CDR3 protein is CAISGGGGSNQPQHF. The CDR3 DNA follows: TGTGCCATCAGTGGGGGAGGGGGAAGCAATCAGCCCCAGCATTTT.

The J gene is TRBJ2-2, the V gene TRBV19, with TRBD1 matching 9 bases. CDR1 and CDR2 from the germline V gene are LNHDA and SQIVND (reference sequence). This CDR3 is built from 14 residues. The V and J ends lost 7 bases and 4 bases, in that order; junction bases with no gene match: 4. This CDR3 reads CASNPTGGTGELFF. CDR3 DNA: TGTGCCAGTAATCCGACAGGGGGCACCGGGGAGCTGTTTTTT. The complete variable domain, with remaining parts taken from reference TRBV19 and TRBJ2-2, reads DGGITQSPKYLFRKEGQNVTLSCEQNLNHDAMYWYRQDPGQGLRLIYYSQIVNDFQKGDIAEGYSVSREKKESFPLTVTSAQKNPTAFYLCASNPTGGTGELFFGEGSRLTVL.

V and J are TRBV14 and TRBJ1-2; the D is unclear. The germline V gene encodes CDR1 SGHDN and CDR2 FVKESK. Trimming took off 1 base at V and 4 bases at J, with 4 bases between the two ends. The CDR3 loop spans 12 amino acids. DNA of the CDR3: TGTGCCAGCAGCCAAGGCGGCTATGGCTACACCTTC. Encoded protein: CASSQGGYGYTF.

The rearrangement joins TRBV5-6 to TRBJ2-3, with 8 bases that match TRBD2. J was trimmed by 11 bases and V by 4 bases; bases with no gene match: 9. CDR3 length: 13 residues. Per germline, CDR1 SGHDT and CDR2 YYEEEE. The CDR3 region is CASSLLSGAGQYF. CDR3 DNA sequence: TGTGCCAGCAGCCTACTTAGCGGGGCCGGGCAGTATTTT.

V gene TRBV6-5 combines with J gene TRBJ2-7; D remains ambiguous. The V and J ends lost 7 bases and 1 base respectively, with 14 bases between them. The germline CDR1 and CDR2 sequences are MNHEY and SVGAGI. The length of the CDR3 is 14 residues. CDR3 nucleotide sequence: TGTGCCAGCACGAAGTCAGGCACATCCTACGAGCAGTACTTC. This codes for CASTKSGTSYEQYF.

The chain has TRBV9 and TRBJ1-2, with D maybe TRBD1 (6 bases). V lost 4 bases to trimming and J lost 7 bases, with 17 bases between them. CDR3 length equals 14 residues. Germline values: CDR1 SGDLS, CDR2 YYNGEE. The CDR3 nucleotides read TGTGCCAGCAGCCAAAACAGGGAAGGTGGTGGCTACACCTTC. It codes for CASSQNREGGGYTF.

V and J are TRBV6-9 and TRBJ1-1, with 9 bases fitting TRBD1. Per the germline V gene, CDR1 is MNHGY and CDR2 is SVAAGI. V shed 6 bases, J shed 7 bases, and the junction held 15 bases outside the gene matches. CDR3 size: 16 residues. The CDR3 nucleotides read TGTGCCAGCAGCGCTAGGGACAGGGAACGGCATGGTGAAGCTTTCTTT. It encodes CASSARDRERHGEAFF.

This chain uses TRBV5-1 with TRBJ2-5, with 8 bases matching TRBD2. The CDR3 is made up of 14 amino acids. The germline CDR1 and CDR2 sequences are SGHRS and YFSETQ. The ends lost 4 bases at V and 5 bases at J; junction bases unmatched: 7. DNA for the CDR3: TGCGCCAGCAGCATAGCGGGACTGGAGGAGACCCAGTACTTC. Protein sequence: CASSIAGLEETQYF.